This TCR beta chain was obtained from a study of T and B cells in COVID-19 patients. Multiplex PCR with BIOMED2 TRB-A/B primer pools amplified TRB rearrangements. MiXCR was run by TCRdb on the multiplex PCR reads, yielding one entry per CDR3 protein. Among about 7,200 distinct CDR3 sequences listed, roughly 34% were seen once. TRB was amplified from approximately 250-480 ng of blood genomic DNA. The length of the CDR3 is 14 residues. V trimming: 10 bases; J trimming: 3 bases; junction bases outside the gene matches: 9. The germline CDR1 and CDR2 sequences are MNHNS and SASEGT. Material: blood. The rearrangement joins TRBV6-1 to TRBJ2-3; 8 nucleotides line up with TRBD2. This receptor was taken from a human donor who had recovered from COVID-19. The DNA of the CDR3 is TGTGCCACCGCACGGGGGGGCTCGACAGATACGCAGTATTTT. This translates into CATARGGSTDTQYF.